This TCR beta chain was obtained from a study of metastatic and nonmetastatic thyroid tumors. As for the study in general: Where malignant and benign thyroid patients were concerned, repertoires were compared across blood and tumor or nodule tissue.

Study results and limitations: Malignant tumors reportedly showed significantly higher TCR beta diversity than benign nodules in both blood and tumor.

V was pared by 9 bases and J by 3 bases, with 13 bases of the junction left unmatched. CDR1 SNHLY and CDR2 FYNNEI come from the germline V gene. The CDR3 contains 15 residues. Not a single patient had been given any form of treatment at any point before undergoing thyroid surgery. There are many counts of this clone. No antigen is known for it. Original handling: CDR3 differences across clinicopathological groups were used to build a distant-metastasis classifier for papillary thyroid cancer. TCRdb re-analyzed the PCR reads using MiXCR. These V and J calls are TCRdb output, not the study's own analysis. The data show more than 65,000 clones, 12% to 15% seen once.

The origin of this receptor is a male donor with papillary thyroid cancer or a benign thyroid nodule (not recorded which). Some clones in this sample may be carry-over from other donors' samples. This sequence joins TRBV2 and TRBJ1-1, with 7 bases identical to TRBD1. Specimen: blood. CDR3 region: CARTEGAGVYTEAFF. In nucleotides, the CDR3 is TGTGCCAGAACCGAGGGGGCGGGGGTTTACACTGAAGCTTTCTTT.